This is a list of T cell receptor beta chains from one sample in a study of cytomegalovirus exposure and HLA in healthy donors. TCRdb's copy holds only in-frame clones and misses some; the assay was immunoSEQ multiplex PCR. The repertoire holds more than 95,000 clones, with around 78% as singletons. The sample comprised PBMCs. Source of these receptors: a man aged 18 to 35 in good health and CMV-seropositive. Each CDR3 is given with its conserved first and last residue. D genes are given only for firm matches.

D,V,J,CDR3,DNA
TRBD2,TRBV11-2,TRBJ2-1,CASSSEVRLAVDEQFF,TGTGCCAGCAGCTCCGAGGTCCGACTAGCGGTAGATGAGCAGTTCTTC
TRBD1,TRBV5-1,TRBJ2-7,CASSGGTGSLDEQYF,TGCGCCAGCAGCGGGGGGACAGGGTCCCTTGACGAGCAGTACTTC
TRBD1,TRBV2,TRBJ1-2,CASRGIGQGLRGYTF,TGTGCCAGCAGGGGGATTGGACAGGGACTAAGGGGCTACACCTTC
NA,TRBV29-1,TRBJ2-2,CSATPYTGELFF,TGCAGCGCTACCCCTTACACCGGGGAGCTGTTTTTT
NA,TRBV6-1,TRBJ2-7,CASRSENGHLYEQYF,TGTGCCAGCAGATCCGAAAACGGACACCTATACGAGCAGTACTTC
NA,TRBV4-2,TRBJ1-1,CASSQPSTGVEAFF,TGTGCCAGCAGCCAACCTTCAACAGGAGTGGAAGCTTTCTTT
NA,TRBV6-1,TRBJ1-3,CASSEQIGLSGNTIYF,TGTGCCAGCAGTGAACAAATTGGACTCTCTGGAAACACCATATATTTT
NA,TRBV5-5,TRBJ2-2,CASSSDFTGELFF,TGTGCCAGCAGCTCGGACTTCACCGGGGAGCTGTTTTTT
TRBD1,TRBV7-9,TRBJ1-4,CASSPWTGGNEKLFF,TGTGCCAGCAGCCCCTGGACAGGGGGGAATGAAAAACTGTTTTTT
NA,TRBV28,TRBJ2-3,CASSIIDTQYF,TGTGCCAGCAGTATAATAGATACGCAGTATTTT
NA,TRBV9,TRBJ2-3,CASSLGRGDTQYF,TGTGCCAGCAGCCTTGGCAGGGGAGATACGCAGTATTTT
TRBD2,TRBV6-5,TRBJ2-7,CASSYSTGGPYEQYF,TGTGCCAGCAGTTACTCTACGGGGGGGCCTTACGAGCAGTACTTC